These 23 T cell receptor beta chains came from one sample sequenced in a study of T cells in Graves' hyperthyroidism and ophthalmopathy. Amplification targeted TCR beta CDR3 regions from RNA transcripts. HTBI primers drove first-round RT-PCR of the TCR CDR3. TCRdb recomputed calls from the multiplex PCR reads with MiXCR, one row per CDR3 protein. The table shows about 400,000 distinct CDR3 sequences, with roughly an eighth occurring only once. Sequencing was performed on blood. These receptors all stem from a young woman with Graves' hyperthyroidism.

Ten or more counts support this clonotype. The chain links TRBV6-2 or TRBV6-3 to TRBJ2-1; D is undetermined. The CDR3 totals 14 residues. From germline, CDR1 is MNHEY and CDR2 SVGEGT. V dropped 3 bases and J dropped 1 base, with 7 bases sitting between them. The CDR3 here is CASSYLASYNEQFF. CDR3 coding DNA: TGTGCCAGCAGTTATTTGGCTTCCTACAATGAGCAGTTCTTC.

This clonotype was seen many times. CDR3: CASSRLPMNTEAFF. CDR3 coding DNA: TGTGCCAGCAGCAGGCTTCCCATGAACACTGAAGCTTTCTTT. The chain uses TRBV3-1 and TRBJ1-1; D is ambiguous. V lost 5 bases and J lost 0, with 10 bases in between. The CDR3 is made up of 14 amino acids. Germline-derived CDR1 and CDR2 are LGHDT and YNNKEL (reference sequence).

This clonotype was seen at least ten times. The V call is TRBV6-1, the J call TRBJ2-3; weak D call: TRBD1 (6 bases). V shed 5 bases and J shed 5 bases, with 14 bases lying between them. Germline lookup yields CDR1 MNHNS and CDR2 SASEGT. The CDR3 is 14 amino acids. The CDR3 DNA sequence: TGTGCCAGCAGTTCAGCACAGGGACGAGATACGCAGTATTTT. This sequence encodes CASSSAQGRDTQYF.

The V and J genes are TRBV9 and TRBJ2-7, with TRBD1 identical over 8 bases. From germline, CDR1 is SGDLS and CDR2 YYNGEE. The length of the CDR3 is 15 residues. Trimming at V came to 2 bases and at J to 4 bases, leaving 8 bases not matched to a gene. Here the CDR3 DNA reads TGTGCCAGCAGCGTGGGTGGAGGACAGGGATACGAGCAGTACTTC. Protein product: CASSVGGGQGYEQYF.

Written as DNA, the CDR3 is TGTGCCAGCTCACCATCGATCCGGGACGGCTCTGGAAACACCATATATTTT. Residues: CASSPSIRDGSGNTIYF. The chain links TRBV18 to TRBJ1-3; D possibly corresponds to TRBD1 (5 bases). The V end was cut by 2 bases, the J end by 0 bases, with 14 bases between. CDR3 size: 17 residues. Germline lookup yields CDR1 KGHSH and CDR2 LQKENI.

This clonotype was counted ten times or more. The chain joins TRBV12-3 or TRBV12-4 to TRBJ2-5; the match to TRBD2 covers 8 bases. The CDR3 contains 13 residues. V was pared by 3 bases and J by 3 bases, with 0 bases of the junction left unmatched. The CDR3 spells CASSFSGEETQYF. DNA for the CDR3: TGTGCCAGCAGTTTTAGCGGGGAAGAGACCCAGTACTTC.

This clonotype occurred many times. V usage is TRBV6-1 and J usage is TRBJ2-5; 8 bases line up with TRBD2. Germline V gene lookup returns CDR1 MNHNS and CDR2 SASEGT. The CDR3 has 16 amino acids. Losses at the gene ends were 5 bases for V and 7 bases for J; bases not matched to a gene: 15. CDR3 coding DNA: TGTGCCAGCAGTTCTGGACTAGCCCCACATTATCTGACCCAGTACTTC. Amino acid sequence: CASSSGLAPHYLTQYF.

This clonotype showed up just a few times. The V gene is TRBV9, the J gene TRBJ1-5, with D uncertain. Germline V gene sequence: CDR1 SGDLS, CDR2 YYNGEE. CDR3 length: 13 amino acids. Between the trimmed V and J ends, which lost 6 bases and 6 bases, there was a span of 13 bases. CDR3 nucleotides: TGTGCCAGCAAAAGGCCGGGAGCTCAGCCCCAGCATTTT. It translates to CASKRPGAQPQHF.

The sample holds many counts of this clonotype. The CDR3 region is CASSYGDTEAFF. The CDR3, as DNA: TGTGCCAGCAGTTACGGGGACACTGAAGCTTTCTTT. The chain uses TRBV6-5 and TRBJ1-1; unclear D gene. CDR3 length: 12 amino acids. The V end lost 2 bases, the J end lost 3 bases, and 4 bases lay between the germline ends. Germline-derived CDR1 and CDR2 are MNHEY and SVGAGI.

The chain uses TRBV20-1 and TRBJ1-1, with TRBD1 as a possible D gene (5 bases). Germline V gene sequence: CDR1 DFQATT, CDR2 SNEGSKA (reference sequence). Trimming left V 3 bases short and J 7 bases short, with 21 bases between. This CDR3 has 15 amino acids. Here the CDR3 DNA reads TGCAGTGCTAGGGCGGGGGGGGGTCGAGCGAATGAAGCTTTCTTT. This encodes CSARAGGGRANEAFF.

The CDR3 DNA is TGTGCCAGCCAACATGAGCAGGGGTTGGCGGGCGAGCAGTACTTC. As protein: CASQHEQGLAGEQYF. V is TRBV12-3 or TRBV12-4 and J is TRBJ2-7; tentatively, D is TRBD1 (6 bases). There are 15 residues in the CDR3. The ends were cut back, 8 bases at V and 6 bases at J, with 23 bases in the middle.

This rearrangement joins TRBV5-5 to TRBJ2-7; D is undetermined. Deletions cut 2 bases from V and 2 bases from J, with 11 bases between. Germline V gene sequence: CDR1 SGHKS, CDR2 YYEKEE (reference sequence). The CDR3 is 14 amino acids. The CDR3 DNA follows: TGTGCCAGCAGCTTTTATGGAGACCCCTACGAGCAGTACTTC. Amino acid sequence: CASSFYGDPYEQYF.

This clonotype showed up many times. The chain links TRBV12-3 or TRBV12-4 to TRBJ2-7, with TRBD2 as a possible D gene (6 bases). There are 14 residues in the CDR3. The ends were cut back, 8 bases at V and 0 bases at J, with 14 bases in the middle. CDR3: CASEGQEGSYEQYF. The DNA for the CDR3 is TGTGCCAGCGAGGGGCAGGAGGGCTCCTACGAGCAGTACTTC.

There are a few counts of this clonotype. The rearrangement links TRBV6-1 to TRBJ1-4; D may be TRBD1 (6 bases). This CDR3 has 15 amino acids. Germline V lookup: CDR1 MNHNS, CDR2 SASEGT. The V end was cut by 7 bases, the J end by 3 bases, with 15 bases between. This CDR3 reads CASKLQGLSNEKLFF. CDR3 in DNA: TGTGCCAGCAAGCTTCAGGGGCTCTCTAATGAAAAACTGTTTTTT.

This clonotype appeared many times. V gene TRBV7-2 combines with J gene TRBJ1-1; a possible D gene is TRBD1 (6 bases). CDR1 and CDR2 from the germline V gene are SGHTA and FQGNSA. Trimming removed 4 bases from V and 5 bases from J, with 20 bases in between. The CDR3 is 16 residues long. Here the CDR3 DNA reads TGTGCCAGCAGCTCCCCGGGCGGGCTTAGGGGGACTGAAGCTTTCTTT. Translation gives CASSSPGGLRGTEAFF.

The chain uses TRBV9 and TRBJ2-1, with D possibly TRBD2 on 7 matching bases. Germline V gene lookup returns CDR1 SGDLS and CDR2 YYNGEE. The CDR3 runs 15 residues. V shed 0 bases and J shed 8 bases, with 15 bases lying between them. The CDR3 reads CASSVGAGAVDEQFF. The CDR3 region has the DNA TGTGCCAGCAGCGTAGGGGCGGGGGCGGTCGATGAGCAGTTCTTC.

This clonotype has a count of ten or more. This rearrangement joins TRBV12-3 or TRBV12-4 to TRBJ1-3; D uncertain. The CDR3 runs to 15 residues. V was shortened by 5 bases and J by 4 bases, with 15 bases between the two germline ends. The CDR3 region is CASSPRSVLGNTIYF. The CDR3 DNA follows: TGTGCCAGCAGTCCTCGTAGTGTTTTGGGAAACACCATATATTTT.

The table lists this clonotype with many counts. V and J are TRBV27 and TRBJ2-1; the match to TRBD2 covers 13 bases. The germline V gene has CDR1 MNHEY and CDR2 SMNVEV (reference sequence). V was clipped by 5 bases and J by 9 bases; unmatched bases: 7. The CDR3 totals 15 residues. In DNA form, the CDR3 reads TGTGCCAGCAGTGGGTGGACTAGCGGGAGTACTGAGCAGTTCTTC. This gives the protein CASSGWTSGSTEQFF.

This clonotype has a count of ten or more. This chain joins TRBV5-1 and TRBJ1-1; 7 bases map to TRBD1. After removal of 2 bases from V and 8 bases from J, the junction contained 15 bases not matched to a gene. The CDR3 is 16 residues long. Germline CDR1 is SGHRS and CDR2 is YFSETQ. The CDR3 protein is CASSFVPQGDRREAFF. The CDR3 region has the DNA TGCGCCAGCAGCTTTGTGCCCCAGGGGGACCGGAGGGAAGCTTTCTTT.

This clonotype was counted between two and nine times. J is TRBJ2-5 and V is TRBV28; possibly TRBD2 for D (6 bases). CDR1 is MDHEN and CDR2 is SYDVKM in the germline V gene. This CDR3 has 14 amino acids. V was pared by 3 bases and J by 1 base, with 9 bases between. CDR3 loop: CASSFLGGQETQYF. The CDR3 DNA reads TGTGCCAGCAGTTTTCTGGGAGGCCAAGAGACCCAGTACTTC. The full variable domain, with the rest looked up from reference TRBV28 and TRBJ2-5, is DVKVTQSSRYLVKRTGEKVFLECVQDMDHENMFWYRQDPGLGLRLIYFSYDVKMKEKGDIPEGYSVSREKKERFSLILESASTNQTSMYLCASSFLGGQETQYFGPGTRLLVL.

This clonotype has a count of ten or more. The chain has TRBV20-1 and TRBJ1-6, with D possibly being TRBD1 (5 bases). Germline loops: CDR1 DFQATT, CDR2 SNEGSKA (reference sequence). This CDR3 region has 14 residues. Trimming pared 5 bases from V and 6 bases from J, leaving 14 bases between. Here the CDR3 reads CSAGKGQSNSPLHF. CDR3 nucleotide sequence: TGCAGTGCTGGAAAGGGGCAGAGTAATTCACCCCTCCACTTT.

This clonotype has ten or more counts. J is TRBJ1-2 and V is TRBV20-1; the D gene is possibly TRBD1 (5 bases). The CDR3 is 14 residues long. Germline V gene lookup returns CDR1 DFQATT and CDR2 SNEGSKA (reference sequence). Trimming took 0 bases from V and 6 from J, leaving 14 bases between them. The chain's CDR3 is CSARDFRGAHGYTF. CDR3 in DNA: TGCAGTGCTAGAGATTTCAGAGGGGCGCATGGCTACACCTTC.

This clonotype has more than one count but fewer than ten. A read error is possible here, since a much larger clone lies one base away. The rearrangement uses TRBV7-2 and TRBJ2-7, with 7 bases aligning to TRBD2. The CDR3 length is 15 residues. Germline CDR1 is SGHTA and CDR2 is FQGNSA. After removal of 7 bases from V and 6 bases from J, the junction contained 15 bases not matched to a gene. The CDR3 region has the DNA TGTGCCAGCACCCCCCAAGAAGCGGGAACCTGCGAGCAGTACTTC. Protein: CASTPQEAGTCEQYF.